This T cell receptor beta chain appears in the sequencing data of a study of T-cell reconstitution after alpha-beta-depleted transplantation in children. Study conclusions and caveats: The high TCRbeta diversity at day 60 in some patients came from surviving recipient T cells and thymic progenitors. After transplant, at about two months, alpha-beta T cells were reportedly derived from several hundred expanded graft clones.

The germline CDR1 and CDR2 sequences are SEHNR and FQNEAQ (reference sequence). This CDR3 spans 16 amino acids. J lost 8 bases, V lost 3 bases, and 12 bases had no gene match. During its preparation, the TCRbeta library received unique molecular identifiers. TCRdb passed the PCR reads through MiXCR, listing each CDR3 protein once. The sample lists 750,000 to 950,000 distinct CDR3 sequences, roughly 15% occurring once. In regard to this clonotype: Antigen specificity is unknown.

The sequence was collected from a male patient aged 10 to 17 who had a stem cell transplant for acute lymphoblastic leukemia, so the T cells may come from the graft donor. The chain combines TRBV7-9 with TRBJ2-4; TRBD2 matches 8 bases. The starting material was PBMCs, mostly from graft donor cells, obtained 360 days after TCRalphabeta/CD19-depleted stem cell transplant. CDR3: CASSFTRGGPADIQYF. CDR3 nucleotide sequence: TGTGCCAGCAGCTTTACTCGGGGGGGCCCCGCGGACATTCAGTACTTC. Together with reference TRBV7-9 and TRBJ2-4, the CDR3 gives the full variable domain: DTGVSQNPRHKITKRGQNVTFRCDPISEHNRLYWYRQTLGQGPEFLTYFQNEAQLEKSRLLSDRFSAERPKGSFSTLEIQRTEQGDSAMYLCASSFTRGGPADIQYFGAGTRLSVL.